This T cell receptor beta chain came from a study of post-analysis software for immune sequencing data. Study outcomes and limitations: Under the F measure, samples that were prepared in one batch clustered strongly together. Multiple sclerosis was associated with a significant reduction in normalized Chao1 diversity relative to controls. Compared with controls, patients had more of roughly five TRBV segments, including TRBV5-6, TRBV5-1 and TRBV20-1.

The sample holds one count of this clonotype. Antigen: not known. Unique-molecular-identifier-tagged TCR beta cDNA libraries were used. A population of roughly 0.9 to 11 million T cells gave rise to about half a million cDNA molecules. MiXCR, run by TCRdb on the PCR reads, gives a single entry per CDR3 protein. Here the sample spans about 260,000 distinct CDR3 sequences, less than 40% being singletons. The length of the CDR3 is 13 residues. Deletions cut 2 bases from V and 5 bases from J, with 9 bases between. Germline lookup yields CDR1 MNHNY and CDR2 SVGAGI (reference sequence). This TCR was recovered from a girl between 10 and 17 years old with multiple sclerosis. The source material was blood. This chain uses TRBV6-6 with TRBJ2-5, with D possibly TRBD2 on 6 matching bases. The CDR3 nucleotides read TGTGCCAGCAGTTACCAGCTAGCGGAGACCCAGTACTTC. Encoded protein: CASSYQLAETQYF.